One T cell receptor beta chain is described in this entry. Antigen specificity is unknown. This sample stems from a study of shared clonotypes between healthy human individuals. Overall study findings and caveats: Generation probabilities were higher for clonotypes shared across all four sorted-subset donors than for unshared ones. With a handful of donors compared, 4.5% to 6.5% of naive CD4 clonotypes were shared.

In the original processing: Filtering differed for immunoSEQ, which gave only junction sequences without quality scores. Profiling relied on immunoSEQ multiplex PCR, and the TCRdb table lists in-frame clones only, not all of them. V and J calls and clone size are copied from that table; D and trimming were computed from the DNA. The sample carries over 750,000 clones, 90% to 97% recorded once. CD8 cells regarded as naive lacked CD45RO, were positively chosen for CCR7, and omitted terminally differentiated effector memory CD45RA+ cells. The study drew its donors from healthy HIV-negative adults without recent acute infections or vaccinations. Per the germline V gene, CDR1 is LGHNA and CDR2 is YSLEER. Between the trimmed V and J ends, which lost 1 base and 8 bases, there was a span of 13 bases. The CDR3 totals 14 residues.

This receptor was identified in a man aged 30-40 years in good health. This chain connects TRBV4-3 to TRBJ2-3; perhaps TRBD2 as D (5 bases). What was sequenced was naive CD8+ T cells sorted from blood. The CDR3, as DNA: TGCGCCAGCAGCCAAGCCCTAGCCCTGCCTACGCAGTATTTT. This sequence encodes CASSQALALPTQYF.